The TCR beta chain described here comes from a study of blood T cell repertoires in COVID-19. CDR1 SGHTS and CDR2 YDEGEE come from the germline V gene. The CDR3 is 15 residues long. V was pared by 4 bases and J by 4 bases, with 4 bases of the junction left unmatched. Assay: immunoSEQ multiplex PCR; the TCRdb copy retains only in-frame clones and omits some. The table lists hundreds of thousands of clones, 70% to 90% of them singletons. Sequenced sample: peripheral blood. V is TRBV5-8 and J is TRBJ1-6, with 8 bases aligning to TRBD1. The sequence was collected from a woman in her 70s with active or convalescent COVID-19. The CDR3 sequence is CASSKGQEYNSPLHF. As DNA, the CDR3 is TGTGCCAGCAGCAAGGGACAGGAGTATAATTCACCCCTCCACTTT.